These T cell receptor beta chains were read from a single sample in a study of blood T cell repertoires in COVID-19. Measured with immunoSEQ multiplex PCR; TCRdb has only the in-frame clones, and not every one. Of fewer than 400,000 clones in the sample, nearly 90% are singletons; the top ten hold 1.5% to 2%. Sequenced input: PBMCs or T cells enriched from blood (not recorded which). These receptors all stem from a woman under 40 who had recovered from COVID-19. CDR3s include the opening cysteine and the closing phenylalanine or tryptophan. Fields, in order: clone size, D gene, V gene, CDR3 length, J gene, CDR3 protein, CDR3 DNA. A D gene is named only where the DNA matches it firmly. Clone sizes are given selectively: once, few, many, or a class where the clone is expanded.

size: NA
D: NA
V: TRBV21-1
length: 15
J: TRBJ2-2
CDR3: CASSNLAEDTGELFF
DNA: TGTGCCAGCAGCAATCTAGCCGAAGACACCGGGGAGCTGTTTTTT

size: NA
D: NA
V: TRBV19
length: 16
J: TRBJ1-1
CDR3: CASSVGQTRLNTEAFF
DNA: TGTGCCAGTAGTGTCGGACAGACACGTTTGAACACTGAAGCTTTCTTT

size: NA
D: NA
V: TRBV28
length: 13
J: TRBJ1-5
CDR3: CASSSGYNQPQHF
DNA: TGTGCCAGCAGTAGCGGTTACAATCAGCCCCAGCATTTT

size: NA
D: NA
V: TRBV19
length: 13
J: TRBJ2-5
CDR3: CASSIDSQETQYF
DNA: TGTGCCAGTAGTATAGACAGTCAAGAGACCCAGTACTTC

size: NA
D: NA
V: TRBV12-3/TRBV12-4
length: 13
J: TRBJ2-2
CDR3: CASSRDITGELFF
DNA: TGTGCCAGCAGCCGGGACATTACCGGGGAGCTGTTTTTT

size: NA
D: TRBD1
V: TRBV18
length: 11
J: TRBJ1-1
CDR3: CASSRQGEAFF
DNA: TGTGCCAGCTCACGACAGGGGGAAGCTTTCTTT

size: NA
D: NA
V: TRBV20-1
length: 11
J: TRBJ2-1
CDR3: CSARPGYEQFF
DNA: TGCAGTGCTCGACCCGGGTATGAGCAGTTCTTC

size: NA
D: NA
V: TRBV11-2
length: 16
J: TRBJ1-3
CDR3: CASSSIRGSPGNTIYF
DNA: TGTGCCAGCAGCTCAATCCGGGGGAGTCCTGGAAACACCATATATTTT

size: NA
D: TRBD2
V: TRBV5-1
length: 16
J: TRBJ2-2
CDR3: CASSLIAGSNTGELFF
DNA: TGCGCCAGCAGCCTGATAGCGGGCTCGAACACCGGGGAGCTGTTTTTT

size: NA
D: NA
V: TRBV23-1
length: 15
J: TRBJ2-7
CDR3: CASSQVGVCYYEQYF
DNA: TGCGCCAGCAGTCAAGTAGGGGTTTGCTACTACGAGCAGTACTTC

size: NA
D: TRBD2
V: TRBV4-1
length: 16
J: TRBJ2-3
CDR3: CASSQAVNGGVDTQYF
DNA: TGCGCCAGCAGCCAGGCAGTCAACGGGGGGGTAGATACGCAGTATTTT

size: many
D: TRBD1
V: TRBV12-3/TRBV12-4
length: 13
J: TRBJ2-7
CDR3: CASSGQGWEEQYF
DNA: TGTGCCAGCAGTGGACAGGGGTGGGAGGAGCAGTACTTC

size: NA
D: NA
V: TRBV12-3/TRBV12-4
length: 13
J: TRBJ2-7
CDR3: CASSSPVGGEQYF
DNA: TGTGCCAGCAGTTCCCCAGTAGGGGGCGAGCAGTACTTC

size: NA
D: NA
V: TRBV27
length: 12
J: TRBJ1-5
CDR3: CASSRPGEPQHF
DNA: TGTGCCAGCAGCCGGCCAGGGGAGCCCCAGCATTTT

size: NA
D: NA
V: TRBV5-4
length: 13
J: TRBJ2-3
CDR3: CASSLVAGDTQYF
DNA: TGTGCCAGCAGCTTAGTTGCGGGAGATACGCAGTATTTT

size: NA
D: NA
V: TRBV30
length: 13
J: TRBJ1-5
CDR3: CAWSVQANQPQHF
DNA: TGTGCCTGGAGTGTGCAGGCCAATCAGCCCCAGCATTTT

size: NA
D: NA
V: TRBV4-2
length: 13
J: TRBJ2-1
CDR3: CASSPEVGNEQFF
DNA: TGTGCCAGCAGCCCGGAGGTGGGAAATGAGCAGTTCTTC

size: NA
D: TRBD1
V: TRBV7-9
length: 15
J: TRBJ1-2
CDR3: CASSYDRGANYGYTF
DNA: TGTGCCAGCAGCTACGACAGGGGGGCAAACTATGGCTACACCTTC

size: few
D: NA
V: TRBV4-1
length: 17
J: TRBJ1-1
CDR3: CASSRSRDNVLNTEAFF
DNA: TGCGCCAGCAGCCGCTCCCGGGACAATGTTCTGAACACTGAAGCTTTCTTT

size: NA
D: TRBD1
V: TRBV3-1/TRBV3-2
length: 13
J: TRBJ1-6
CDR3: CASSQGNVGQVYF
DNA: TGTGCCAGCAGCCAAGGAAACGTGGGACAGGTTTACTTT

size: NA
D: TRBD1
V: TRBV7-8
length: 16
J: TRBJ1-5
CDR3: CASSSHPGQGPQPQHF
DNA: TGTGCCAGCAGCTCGCACCCGGGACAGGGACCTCAGCCCCAGCATTTT

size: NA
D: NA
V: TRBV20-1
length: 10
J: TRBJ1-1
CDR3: CSARRLEAFF
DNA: TGCAGTGCTAGGAGACTTGAAGCTTTCTTT

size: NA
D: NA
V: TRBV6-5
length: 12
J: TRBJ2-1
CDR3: CASSPRLDEQFF
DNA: TGTGCCAGCAGTCCTAGGTTGGATGAGCAGTTCTTC

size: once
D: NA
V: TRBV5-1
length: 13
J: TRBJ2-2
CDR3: CASSFSGTGELFF
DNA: TGCGCCAGCAGCTTTAGCGGCACCGGGGAGCTGTTTTTT

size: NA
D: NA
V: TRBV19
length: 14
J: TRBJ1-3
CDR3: CASNGDSSGNTIYF
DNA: TGTGCCAGTAATGGCGACAGCTCTGGAAACACCATATATTTT

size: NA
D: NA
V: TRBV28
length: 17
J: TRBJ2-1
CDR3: CASSLRWGRPSYNEQFF
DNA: TGTGCCAGCAGTTTAAGGTGGGGGAGGCCCTCCTACAATGAGCAGTTCTTC

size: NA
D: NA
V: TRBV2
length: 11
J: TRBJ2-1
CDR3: CASSPRNEQFF
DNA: TGTGCCAGCAGCCCTCGGAATGAGCAGTTCTTC

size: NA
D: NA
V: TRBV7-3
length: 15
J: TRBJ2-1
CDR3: CASSLTASAGNEQFF
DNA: TGTGCCAGCAGCTTAACGGCTAGCGCGGGGAATGAGCAGTTCTTC

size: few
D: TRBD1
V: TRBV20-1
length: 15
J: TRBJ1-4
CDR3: CSASKANTGGEKLFF
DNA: TGCAGTGCGAGTAAGGCCAACACAGGGGGGGAAAAACTGTTTTTT

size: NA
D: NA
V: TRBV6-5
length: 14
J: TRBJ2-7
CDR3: CASRSGTYTYEQYF
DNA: TGTGCCAGCAGATCTGGGACATACACCTACGAGCAGTACTTC

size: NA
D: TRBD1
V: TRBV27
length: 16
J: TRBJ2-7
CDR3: CASSFTPDRGHHEQYF
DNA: TGTGCCAGCAGTTTCACTCCGGACAGGGGGCATCACGAGCAGTACTTC

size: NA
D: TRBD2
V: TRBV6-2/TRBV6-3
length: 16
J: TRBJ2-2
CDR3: CASSYWLAGGPGELFF
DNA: TGTGCCAGCAGTTACTGGCTAGCGGGGGGGCCCGGGGAGCTGTTTTTT

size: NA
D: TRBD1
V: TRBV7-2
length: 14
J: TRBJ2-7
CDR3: CASSLVKGAVEQYF
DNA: TGTGCCAGCAGCTTAGTGAAGGGGGCGGTCGAGCAGTACTTC

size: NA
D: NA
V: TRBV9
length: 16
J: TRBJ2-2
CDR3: CASTLEGGLNTGELFF
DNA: TGTGCCAGCACCCTAGAAGGGGGTTTGAACACCGGGGAGCTGTTTTTT